One and the same sample provided the 13 T cell receptor beta chains below, sequenced in a study of blood T cell repertoires in COVID-19 (dated by TCRdb to the early 2020s). Preparation of the library involved the immunoSEQ multiplex PCR assay. Not all clones reach the TCRdb copy of this immuneACCESS table, which keeps in-frame sequences only. Checked studies attribute under half of the gap to unresolved V genes and leave the rest unexplained. For this sample there are 650,000 to 800,000 clones; just under 90% appear just once. Of the sample, approximately 0.3% falls within the top ten clones. Sequenced: peripheral blood. The receptors originated from a woman aged 18 to 35 with acute or convalescent COVID-19.

The J gene is TRBJ2-5, the V gene TRBV18; 8 bases agree with TRBD2. CDR1 and CDR2 (germline): KGHSH, LQKENI. The CDR3 sequence is 14 residues long. Trimming cost V 4 bases and J 3 bases; bases outside gene matches: 4. The CDR3 DNA reads as TGTGCCAGCTCACGGAGGGGACTAGAAGAGACCCAGTACTTC. Translated, it gives CASSRRGLEETQYF.

The rearrangement uses TRBV20-1 and TRBJ1-3; possible D gene TRBD1, 5 bases. Germline V CDR1 and CDR2: DFQATT, SNEGSKA (reference sequence). The CDR3 has 16 amino acids. V lost 3 bases, J lost 0 bases, and 15 bases lay in between. The CDR3 protein is CSASGRGQISGNTIYF. The CDR3 nucleotides read TGCAGTGCTAGTGGCCGCGGACAAATCTCTGGAAACACCATATATTTT.

The V and J genes are TRBV7-2 and TRBJ2-1, with TRBD1 matching 9 bases. This CDR3 contains 14 residues. Trimming took 4 bases from V and 7 from J; bases not matched to a gene: 5. Germline CDR1 reads SGHTA; CDR2 reads FQGNSA. DNA for the CDR3: TGTGCCAGCAGCTCGGGACAGGGAACGAATGAGCAGTTCTTC. This sequence encodes CASSSGQGTNEQFF.

The V and J genes are TRBV15 and TRBJ2-7; TRBD2 matches 7 bases. In germline, CDR1 is LNHNV, CDR2 YYDKDF (reference sequence). V shed 5 bases, J shed 4 bases, and the junction held 8 bases outside the gene matches. CDR3 size: 14 residues. CDR3 nucleotides: TGTGCCACCAGCTGGCTATGGGGGGGTTACGAGCAGTACTTC. It is translated as CATSWLWGGYEQYF.

The genes are TRBV9 and TRBJ1-2; the D is unclear. V gave up 0 bases and J gave up 4 bases, with 4 bases separating them. This CDR3 spans 12 amino acids. CDR1 and CDR2 (germline): SGDLS, YYNGEE. Here the CDR3 reads CASSVGLYGYTF. The CDR3 DNA reads as TGTGCCAGCAGCGTAGGGCTCTATGGCTACACCTTC. The variable domain in full, with the rest retrieved from reference TRBV9 and TRBJ1-2, is DSGVTQTPKHLITATGQRVTLRCSPRSGDLSVYWYQQSLDQGLQFLIQYYNGEERAKGNILERFSAQQFPDLHSELNLSSLELGDSALYFCASSVGLYGYTFGSGTRLTVV.

V and J are TRBV24-1 and TRBJ2-2, with D possibly matching TRBD1 (5 bases). This CDR3 has 16 residues. Between the trimmed V and J ends, which lost 2 bases and 1 base, there was a span of 10 bases. Germline V gene sequence: CDR1 KGHDR, CDR2 SFDVKD. CDR3 DNA sequence: TGTGCCACCAGTGATTCCTCAGGACAGAACACCGGGGAGCTGTTTTTT. Its translation is CATSDSSGQNTGELFF.

In regard to this clone: The sample carries other DNA sequences with the same CDR3. V usage is TRBV5-1 and J usage is TRBJ2-7, with D perhaps matching TRBD1 (5 bases). This CDR3 has 12 residues. Germline loops: CDR1 SGHRS, CDR2 YFSETQ. V shed 1 base and J shed 4 bases, with 6 bases lying between them. CDR3 protein: CASSLQGYEQYF. The CDR3 DNA is TGCGCCAGCAGCTTGCAGGGTTACGAGCAGTACTTC.

This chain connects TRBV27 to TRBJ2-5; tentatively, D is TRBD1 (6 bases). Germline lookup yields CDR1 MNHEY and CDR2 SMNVEV (reference sequence). The CDR3 sequence is 16 residues long. The V end was cut by 0 bases, the J end by 2 bases, with 13 bases between. The CDR3 protein is CASSLSLGQSQETQYF. DNA of the CDR3: TGTGCCAGCAGTTTATCGCTAGGACAGTCTCAAGAGACCCAGTACTTC.

V gene TRBV6-6 combines with J gene TRBJ1-1, with 7 bases matching TRBD1. Germline V gene sequence: CDR1 MNHNY, CDR2 SVGAGI (reference sequence). The CDR3 loop spans 19 amino acids. J was trimmed by 0 bases and V by 5 bases; bases with no gene match: 18. CDR3 DNA sequence: TGTGCCAGCAGTCCGGGTCTCCCGGGACAGAATCTCATGAACACTGAAGCTTTCTTT. This translates into CASSPGLPGQNLMNTEAFF.

CDR3 loop: CASSQNLPGLAGTGELFF. DNA for the CDR3: TGTGCCAGCAGCCAAAACCTCCCGGGACTAGCGGGCACCGGGGAGCTGTTTTTT. The gene calls are TRBV4-2 and TRBJ2-2, with TRBD2 matching 12 bases. The junction had 8 bases not matched to a gene; V was cut back by 2 bases and J by 4 bases. Germline V gene lookup returns CDR1 LGHNA and CDR2 YNFKEQ. The CDR3 covers 18 residues.

About this clone: Additional DNA sequences in this sample encode the identical CDR3. The chain combines TRBV5-1 with TRBJ1-1, with 8 bases matching TRBD1. V gave up 2 bases and J gave up 4 bases; unmatched junction bases: 4. CDR1 and CDR2 from the germline V gene are SGHRS and YFSETQ. The CDR3 runs 14 residues. The CDR3 sequence is CASSLGQGGTEAFF. The DNA of the CDR3 is TGCGCCAGCAGCTTAGGACAGGGCGGCACTGAAGCTTTCTTT.

This rearrangement joins TRBV12-3 or TRBV12-4 to TRBJ2-7; D is perhaps TRBD2 (8 bases). The CDR3 runs to 13 residues. V gave up 4 bases and J gave up 13 bases, with 20 bases separating them. Written as DNA, the CDR3 is TGTGCCAGCAGTTCAAACATCGGGAGGGGGCCCTACTTC. Residues: CASSSNIGRGPYF.

The rearrangement uses TRBV9 and TRBJ1-2, with 8 bases matching TRBD1. The CDR3 loop spans 16 amino acids. Unmatched junction bases numbered 7, after V lost 3 bases and J lost 0 bases. The germline V gene has CDR1 SGDLS and CDR2 YYNGEE. The CDR3 nucleotides are TGTGCCAGCAGCGACCGTCCAGGGGGCTCTAACTATGGCTACACCTTC. Protein sequence: CASSDRPGGSNYGYTF. The whole variable domain, remainder taken from reference TRBV9 and TRBJ1-2, is DSGVTQTPKHLITATGQRVTLRCSPRSGDLSVYWYQQSLDQGLQFLIQYYNGEERAKGNILERFSAQQFPDLHSELNLSSLELGDSALYFCASSDRPGGSNYGYTFGSGTRLTVV.